The clone carrying this TCR beta chain was seen a few times. Antigen unknown. Generation of TCR beta libraries employed quantitative 5'-RACE incorporating molecular barcodes. TCRdb re-analysed the 5' RACE reads in MiXCR, keeping a single row per CDR3 protein. The repertoire includes roughly 240,000 distinct CDR3 sequences, approximately 8.4% of them detected once, and approximately 4.8% sits in the top ten. This CDR3 region has 15 residues. CDR1 and CDR2 (germline): MNHEY, SVGEGT. V was trimmed by 0 bases and J by 7 bases, leaving 12 bases between them. The data derive from a study of CD8 T cells in ankylosing spondylitis. General study points: A subset of motif variants has previously been described in the synovial fluid and blood of reactive arthritis. Disease-linked clones reportedly concentrated significantly in matched ankylosing spondylitis synovial fluid.

The sample was blood, either unsorted or a sorted T cell fraction (not recorded which). The V and J genes are TRBV6-2 or TRBV6-3 and TRBJ2-2; D remains ambiguous. The TCR was taken from a female donor with ankylosing spondylitis or in good health (not recorded which). CDR3 nucleotide sequence: TGTGCCAGCAGTTACTCGAGGCTTCACGGCGGGGAGCTGTTTTTT. Its protein is CASSYSRLHGGELFF.